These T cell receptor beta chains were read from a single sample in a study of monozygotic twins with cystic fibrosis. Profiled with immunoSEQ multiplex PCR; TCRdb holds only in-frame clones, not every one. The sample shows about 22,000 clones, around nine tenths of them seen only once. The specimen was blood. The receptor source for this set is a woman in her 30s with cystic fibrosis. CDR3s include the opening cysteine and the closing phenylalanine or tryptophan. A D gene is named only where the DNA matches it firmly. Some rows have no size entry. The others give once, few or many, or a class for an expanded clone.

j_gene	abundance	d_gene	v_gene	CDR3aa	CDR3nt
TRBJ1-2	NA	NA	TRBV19	CASNPLGQGTYGYTF	TGTGCCAGTAACCCCCTAGGGCAAGGAACGTATGGCTACACCTTC
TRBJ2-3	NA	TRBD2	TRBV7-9	CASSWLEERRGKTQYF	TGTGCCAGCAGCTGGCTGGAAGAACGGCGGGGGAAGACGCAGTATTTT
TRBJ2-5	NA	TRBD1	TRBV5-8	CASSATGTGVETQYF	TGTGCCAGCAGCGCGACCGGGACAGGGGTGGAGACCCAGTACTTC
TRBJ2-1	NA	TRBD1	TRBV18	CASSPRNRGEQFF	TGTGCCAGCTCACCACGGAACAGGGGTGAGCAGTTCTTC
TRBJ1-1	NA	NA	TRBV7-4	CASSLADRSSARPMNTEAFF	TGTGCCAGCAGCTTAGCCGATCGGTCTTCGGCCAGGCCAATGAACACTGAAGCTTTCTTT
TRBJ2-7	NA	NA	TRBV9	CASSVVIGEQYF	TGTGCCAGCAGCGTAGTGATTGGCGAGCAGTACTTC
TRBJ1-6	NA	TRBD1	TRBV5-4	CASSDRVNSPLHF	TGTGCCAGCAGCGACAGGGTTAATTCACCCCTCCACTTT
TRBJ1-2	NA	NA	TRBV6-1	CASSRTANYGYTF	TGTGCCAGCAGCCGGACAGCTAACTATGGCTACACCTTC
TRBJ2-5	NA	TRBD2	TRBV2	CASSDYGLAGGPPGTQYF	TGTGCCAGCAGTGATTACGGGCTAGCGGGGGGGCCTCCGGGGACCCAGTACTTC
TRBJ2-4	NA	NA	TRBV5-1	CASSTTLSKWNIQYF	TGCGCCAGCAGTACGACGCTTTCGAAATGGAACATTCAGTACTTC
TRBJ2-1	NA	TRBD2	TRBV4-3	CASSQDALAGWYNEQFF	TGCGCCAGCAGCCAAGATGCCCTAGCGGGGTGGTACAATGAGCAGTTCTTC
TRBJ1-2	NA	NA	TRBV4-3	CASSQDRTTGGYTF	TGCGCCAGCAGCCAAGATCGGACGACTGGTGGCTACACCTTC
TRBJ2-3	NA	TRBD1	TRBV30	CAWSAAQGSSDTQYF	TGTGCCTGGAGTGCCGCACAGGGGAGTTCAGATACGCAGTATTTT
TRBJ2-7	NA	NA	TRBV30	CAWRGFYEQYF	TGTGCCTGGAGGGGGTTCTACGAGCAGTACTTC
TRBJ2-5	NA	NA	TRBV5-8	CASSLDGLARETQYF	TGTGCCAGCAGCTTGGACGGGCTAGCTCGGGAGACCCAGTACTTC
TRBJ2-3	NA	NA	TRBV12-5	CASGSGDTQYF	TGTGCTAGTGGTTCGGGAGATACGCAGTATTTT
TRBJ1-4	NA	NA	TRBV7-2	CASSTPRGGETNEKLFF	TGTGCCAGCAGCACCCCCCGCGGGGGGGAAACTAATGAAAAACTGTTTTTT
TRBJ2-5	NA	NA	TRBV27	CASSLNPQGSETQYF	TGTGCCAGCAGTTTAAACCCTCAGGGGAGCGAGACCCAGTACTTC
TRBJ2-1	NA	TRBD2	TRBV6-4	CASSGSGGAYNEQFF	TGTGCCAGCAGTGGAAGCGGGGGGGCTTACAATGAGCAGTTCTTC
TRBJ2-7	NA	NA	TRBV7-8	CASSLPRVDEQYF	TGTGCCAGCAGCTTACCGAGGGTTGACGAGCAGTACTTC
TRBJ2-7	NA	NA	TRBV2	CASSDWLATPYEQYF	TGTGCCAGCAGTGATTGGCTAGCGACGCCTTACGAGCAGTACTTC
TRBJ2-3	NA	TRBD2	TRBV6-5	CATAGGRTDTQYF	TGTGCCACCGCGGGGGGCCGCACAGATACGCAGTATTTT
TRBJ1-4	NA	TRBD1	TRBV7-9	CASSPGQGMDEKLFF	TGTGCCAGCAGCCCTGGACAGGGAATGGATGAAAAACTGTTTTTT
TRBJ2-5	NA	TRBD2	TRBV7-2	CASSEILDLAGPQETQYF	TGTGCCAGCAGCGAGATCCTCGATCTAGCGGGGCCCCAAGAGACCCAGTACTTC
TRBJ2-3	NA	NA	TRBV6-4	CASSPRGGTDTQYF	TGTGCCAGCAGTCCGCGCGGAGGCACAGATACGCAGTATTTT
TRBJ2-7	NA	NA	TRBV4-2	CASSHDSLEQYF	TGTGCCAGCAGCCACGACAGTTTGGAGCAGTACTTC
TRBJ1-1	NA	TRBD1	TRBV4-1	CASSQEGTVNTEAFF	TGCGCCAGCAGCCAAGAGGGGACAGTCAACACTGAAGCTTTCTTT
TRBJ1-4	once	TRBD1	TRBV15	CATSSRDRGGVEKLFF	TGTGCCACCAGCTCCCGGGACAGGGGAGGCGTTGAAAAACTGTTTTTT
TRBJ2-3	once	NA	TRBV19	CASSSRWAVRSTDTQYF	TGTGCCAGTAGCTCGCGGTGGGCTGTACGTAGCACAGATACGCAGTATTTT
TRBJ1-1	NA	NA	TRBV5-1	CASSSGSWNTEAFF	TGCGCCAGCAGTTCGGGTAGTTGGAACACTGAAGCTTTCTTT
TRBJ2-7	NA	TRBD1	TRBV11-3	CASTARRDRSSYEQYF	TGTGCCAGCACCGCTAGAAGGGACAGGAGCTCCTACGAGCAGTACTTC
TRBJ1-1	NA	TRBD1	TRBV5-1	CASSWGQGGTEAFF	TGCGCCAGCAGCTGGGGACAGGGGGGCACTGAAGCTTTCTTT
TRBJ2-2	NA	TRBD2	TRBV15	CATSEGGGLAGFPGELFF	TGTGCCACCAGCGAAGGGGGAGGGCTAGCGGGGTTTCCCGGGGAGCTGTTTTTT
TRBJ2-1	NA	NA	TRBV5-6	CASSFLSGNEQFF	TGTGCCAGCAGCTTTCTCAGTGGGAATGAGCAGTTCTTC
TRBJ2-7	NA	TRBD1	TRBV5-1	CASSSRTGFYEQYF	TGCGCCAGCAGCTCCCGGACAGGGTTCTACGAGCAGTACTTC
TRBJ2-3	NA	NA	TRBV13	CASRREGGTQYF	TGTGCCAGCAGACGGGAAGGGGGTACGCAGTATTTT
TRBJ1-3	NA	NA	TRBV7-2	CASSLDFSGNTIYF	TGTGCCAGCAGCCTTGACTTCTCTGGAAACACCATATATTTT
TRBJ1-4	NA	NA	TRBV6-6	CASSLQPSTNEKLFF	TGTGCCAGCAGTTTACAGCCCTCCACTAATGAAAAACTGTTTTTT
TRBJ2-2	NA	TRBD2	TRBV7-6	CASSLERGDGELFF	TGTGCCAGCAGCTTAGAACGGGGGGACGGGGAGCTGTTTTTT
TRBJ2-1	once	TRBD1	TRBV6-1	CASRWTGGDNEQFF	TGTGCCAGCAGATGGACAGGGGGAGACAATGAGCAGTTCTTC
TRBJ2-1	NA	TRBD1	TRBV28	CASSGQAVEFF	TGTGCCAGCAGCGGACAGGCGGTAGAGTTCTTC